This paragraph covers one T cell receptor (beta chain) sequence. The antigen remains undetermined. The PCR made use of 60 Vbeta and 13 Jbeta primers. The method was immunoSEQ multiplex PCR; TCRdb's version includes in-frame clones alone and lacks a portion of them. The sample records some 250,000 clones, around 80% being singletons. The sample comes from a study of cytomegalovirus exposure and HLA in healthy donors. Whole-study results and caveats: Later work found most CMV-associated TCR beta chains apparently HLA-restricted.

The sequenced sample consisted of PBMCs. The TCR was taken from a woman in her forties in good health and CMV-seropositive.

CDR3 sequence: CASSVRQLSSGNTIYF. The CDR3 bases are TGTGCCAGCAGTGTACGACAGCTAAGCTCTGGAAACACCATATATTTT. V usage is TRBV6-1 and J usage is TRBJ1-3; maybe TRBD1 (5 bases). The V gene lost 4 bases and the J gene lost 0 bases, with 13 bases spanning the gap. The CDR3 is made up of 16 amino acids. Looked up from germline, CDR1 is MNHNS and CDR2 is SASEGT.